The clone carrying this T cell receptor (beta chain) was picked up one time. The CDR3 covers 14 residues. Between the trimmed V and J ends, which lost 6 bases and 2 bases, there was a span of 12 bases. The germline V gene has CDR1 WNHNN and CDR2 SYGVQD (reference sequence). Authors' data handling: Reference gene primer amplification gave nucleated cell count estimates. Here immunoSEQ multiplex PCR was the method, and the copy in TCRdb shows in-frame clones only, minus some. V, J and clone size are taken as reported in that table, and D and trimming were inferred from the DNA itself. This sample has roughly 100,000 clones, with less than 90% found just once. The record originates from a study of blood T cell repertoires in COVID-19. Turning to the study itself: Samples taken during acute and convalescent COVID-19 were collected in the United States, Italy and Spain. T cells, B-cell-depleted T cells, or PBMCs supplied cDNA or gDNA.

The TCR sequence derives from a human donor in a cohort sampled during active COVID-19. The sequenced sample was peripheral blood. The chain combines TRBV10-1 with TRBJ2-3; perhaps TRBD1 as D (5 bases). CDR3 nucleotides: TGCGCCAGCAGCCGCAAGGGGATCACAGATACGCAGTATTTT. Translating gives CASSRKGITDTQYF.